One and the same sample provided the 4 T cell receptor beta chains below, sequenced in a study of blood T cell repertoires in COVID-19 (dated by TCRdb to 2020 to 2021). Library preparation used the immunoSEQ multiplex PCR assay. This immuneACCESS table, as held by TCRdb, lists in-frame sequences with V and J called but not all clones. Of the missing ones, under half trace to an unresolved V gene in checked studies; the others have no known cause. The sample table lists about 260,000 clones, 86% of them with a count of one. The ten largest clonotypes hold roughly 9.8% of the sample. The specimen sequenced was peripheral blood. Receptors originate from a man aged 40-49 years who had recovered from COVID-19.

The chain has TRBV5-4 and TRBJ1-2, with TRBD1 identical over 8 bases. The junction had 7 bases not matched to a gene; V was cut back by 4 bases and J by 8 bases. This CDR3 region has 13 residues. Per the germline V gene, CDR1 is SGHNT and CDR2 is YYREEE (reference sequence). In nucleotides, the CDR3 is TGTGCCAGCAGCGTACAGGGGGTGGGCGGCTACACCTTC. It codes for CASSVQGVGGYTF.

V and J are TRBV5-1 and TRBJ2-5; 8 bases map to TRBD2. With V trimmed by 5 bases and J by 4 bases, 7 bases remained unmatched. This CDR3 contains 14 residues. Per germline, CDR1 SGHRS and CDR2 YFSETQ. The CDR3 nucleotides read TGCGCCAGCAGGGAGCGGGGGCAGGTAGAGACCCAGTACTTC. This translates into CASRERGQVETQYF.

This sequence joins TRBV24-1 and TRBJ2-2, with 9 positions matching TRBD1. Per germline, CDR1 KGHDR and CDR2 SFDVKD. The CDR3 extends over 14 amino acids. V dropped 4 bases and J dropped 6; count of bases not matched to a gene: 2. The CDR3 DNA follows: TGTGCCACCAGTGACCGACAGGGGGCCGGGGAGCTGTTTTTT. The encoded protein is CATSDRQGAGELFF.

The J gene is TRBJ2-2, the V gene TRBV25-1; D gene ambiguous. CDR1 and CDR2 (germline): MGHDK, SYGVNS. V dropped 0 bases and J dropped 3 bases, with 5 bases sitting between them. CDR3 length: 14 amino acids. The CDR3 sequence is CASSEYTDTGELFF. CDR3 DNA: TGTGCCAGCAGTGAATATACGGACACCGGGGAGCTGTTTTTT.